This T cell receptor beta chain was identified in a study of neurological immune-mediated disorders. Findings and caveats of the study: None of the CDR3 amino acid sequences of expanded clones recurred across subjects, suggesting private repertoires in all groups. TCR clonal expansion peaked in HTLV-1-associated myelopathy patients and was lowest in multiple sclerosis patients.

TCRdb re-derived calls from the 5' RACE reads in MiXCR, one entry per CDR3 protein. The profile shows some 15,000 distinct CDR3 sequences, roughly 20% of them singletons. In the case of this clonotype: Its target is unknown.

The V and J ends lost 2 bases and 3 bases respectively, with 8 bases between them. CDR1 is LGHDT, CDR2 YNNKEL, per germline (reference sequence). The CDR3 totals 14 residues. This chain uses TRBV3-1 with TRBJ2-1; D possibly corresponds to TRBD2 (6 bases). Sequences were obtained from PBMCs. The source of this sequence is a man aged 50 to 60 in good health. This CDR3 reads CASSQWGGYNEQFF. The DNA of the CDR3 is TGTGCCAGCAGCCAATGGGGAGGCTACAATGAGCAGTTCTTC.